A single sample is the source of the 25 T cell receptor beta chains below, sequenced in a study of chemoradiotherapy in HPV16-positive cancers. This table comes from immunoSEQ multiplex PCR, and its TCRdb copy is limited to in-frame clones, with some not included. This sample has about 8,000 clones, with less than 75% found just once. This sample was obtained from a patient who underwent chemoradiotherapy. These receptors were obtained from a human donor with HPV-associated anogenital cancer.

The chain is built from TRBV27 and TRBJ1-1; D gene uncertain. CDR3 length equals 14 residues. From germline, CDR1 is MNHEY and CDR2 SMNVEV (reference sequence). With 2 bases removed from V and 5 bases from J, the gap between germline ends came to 12 bases. CDR3 coding DNA: TGTGCCAGCAGTTTAATCTCAGCGGAGACTGAAGCTTTCTTT. This translates into CASSLISAETEAFF.

Only a few counts were recorded for this clone. The J gene is TRBJ1-5, the V gene TRBV7-2, with TRBD1 as a possible D gene (5 bases). V was clipped by 5 bases and J by 3 bases, with 11 bases between them. Germline CDR1 and CDR2: SGHTA and FQGNSA. This CDR3 contains 14 residues. CDR3: CASSHDSFNQPQHF. The CDR3, as DNA: TGTGCCAGCAGCCATGACAGCTTCAATCAGCCCCAGCATTTT.

The gene calls are TRBV5-6 and TRBJ2-7; the D gene is possibly TRBD2 (5 bases). The CDR3 extends over 19 amino acids. Germline assignment: CDR1 SGHDT and CDR2 YYEEEE. Trimming cost V 0 bases and J 1 base, with 23 bases left between them. CDR3 region: CASSLGGGYRLDFSYEQYF. The CDR3, as DNA: TGTGCCAGCAGCTTGGGCGGCGGGTATAGACTTGATTTTTCCTACGAGCAGTACTTC.

V usage is TRBV7-9 and J usage is TRBJ1-2; perhaps TRBD1 as D (6 bases). With 5 bases removed from V and 2 bases from J, the gap between germline ends came to 27 bases. This CDR3 spans 19 amino acids. Germline CDR1 and CDR2: SEHNR and FQNEAQ (reference sequence). The CDR3 loop reads CASSRRGGAIRLLNYGYTF. Here the CDR3 DNA reads TGTGCCAGCAGCCGAAGGGGGGGGGCTATCAGGCTCCTCAACTATGGCTACACCTTC.

This clone was counted a few times. The V and J genes are TRBV5-5 and TRBJ1-6; perhaps TRBD1 as D (5 bases). The germline gives CDR1 SGHKS, CDR2 YYEKEE (reference sequence). CDR3 length equals 13 residues. V lost 5 bases and J 7 bases, leaving 10 bases between the germline ends. The CDR3 DNA follows: TGTGCCAGCAGTTGGGACCGCAATTCACCCCTCCACTTT. Translating gives CASSWDRNSPLHF.

CDR3: CASSQDKGLGYGYTF. CDR3 DNA sequence: TGCGCCAGCAGCCAAGATAAAGGCCTCGGCTATGGCTACACCTTC. The chain couples TRBV4-3 to TRBJ1-2; the D is unclear. From germline, CDR1 is LGHNA and CDR2 YSLEER. V was cut by 0 bases and J by 4 bases, with 12 bases left in between. This CDR3 is 15 amino acids long.

The chain links TRBV5-1 to TRBJ1-1, with 7 bases fitting TRBD1. The CDR3 extends over 14 amino acids. J gave up 8 bases and V 0 bases, and 7 bases lay outside the gene matches. Looked up from germline, CDR1 is SGHRS and CDR2 is YFSETQ. The CDR3 here is CASSLGTGSKEAFF. In DNA, the CDR3 is TGCGCCAGCAGCTTGGGGACAGGCAGTAAAGAAGCTTTCTTT.

The chain carries TRBV30 and TRBJ1-5; a possible D gene is TRBD1 (6 bases). Trimming took 5 bases from V and 9 from J, leaving 14 bases between them. Germline CDR1 reads GTSNPN; CDR2 reads SVGIG (reference sequence). This CDR3 spans 12 amino acids. The CDR3 protein is CAWGTGRGPQHF. The CDR3 coding sequence is TGTGCCTGGGGAACAGGGCGGGGGCCCCAGCATTTT.

Only a few counts were recorded for this clone. V gene TRBV7-6 combines with J gene TRBJ1-3, with 8 positions matching TRBD1. Per germline, CDR1 SGHVS and CDR2 FNYEAQ. With 5 bases clipped from V and 7 bases from J, the junction kept 10 bases outside the gene matches. This CDR3 comprises 15 residues. CDR3 amino acids: CASSPGGLGSNTIYF. The CDR3 nucleotides read TGTGCCAGCAGCCCAGGGGGCTTAGGGAGCAACACCATATATTTT.

The V and J genes are TRBV6-6 and TRBJ1-1; D call uncertain. Per the germline V gene, CDR1 is MNHNY and CDR2 is SVGAGI (reference sequence). The CDR3 has 13 residues. Trimming removed 3 bases from V and 1 base from J, with 6 bases in between. The CDR3 here is CASSYGPNTEAFF. The CDR3 region has the DNA TGTGCCAGCAGTTATGGTCCGAACACTGAAGCTTTCTTT.

For this clone: At one end the junction does not follow the germline gene, possibly because of a read error. V and J are TRBV6-5 and TRBJ2-5; D is perhaps TRBD1 or TRBD2 (5 bases each). There are 16 residues in the CDR3. Per the germline V gene, CDR1 is MNHEY and CDR2 is SVGAGI. CDR3 region: CASSYRGSASQGTQYF. CDR3 in DNA: TGTGCCAGCAGTTACCGGGGCAGCGCTTCCCAAGGGACCCAGTACTTC.

V usage is TRBV7-3 and J usage is TRBJ1-5; D ambiguous. The CDR3 is 13 amino acids. V shed 5 bases and J shed 1 base, with 6 bases lying between them. From germline, CDR1 is SGHTA and CDR2 FQGTGA. CDR3 sequence: CASSRGSNQPQHF. CDR3 coding DNA: TGTGCCAGCAGCCGAGGGAGCAATCAGCCCCAGCATTTT.

This chain uses TRBV5-8 with TRBJ2-5, with D possibly being TRBD2 (6 bases). The CDR3 is 14 residues long. The V gene's germline CDR1 is SGHTS and CDR2 YDEGEE. The ends were cut back, 4 bases at V and 6 bases at J, with 16 bases in the middle. In nucleotides, the CDR3 is TGTGCCAGCAGCCGAGGGACTGGGGTACAGACCCAGTACTTC. It codes for CASSRGTGVQTQYF.

This clone occurred a few times. The chain combines TRBV9 with TRBJ2-1; TRBD2 agrees at 11 bases. V shed 4 bases, J shed 5 bases, and the junction held 11 bases outside the gene matches. Germline lookup yields CDR1 SGDLS and CDR2 YYNGEE. The CDR3 is 17 amino acids. The CDR3 reads CASSPSLGLADHNEQFF. The CDR3 coding sequence is TGTGCCAGCAGCCCGAGCCTGGGACTAGCGGATCACAATGAGCAGTTCTTC.

The rearrangement uses TRBV5-1 and TRBJ1-1, with 7 bases lining up with TRBD1. The CDR3 extends over 16 amino acids. V shed 5 bases, J shed 0 bases, and the junction held 10 bases outside the gene matches. Germline CDR1 and CDR2: SGHRS and YFSETQ. CDR3 in DNA: TGCGCCAGCAGTCCGGGACAGCGCATCATGAACACTGAAGCTTTCTTT. Residues: CASSPGQRIMNTEAFF.

This chain connects TRBV5-5 to TRBJ2-7, with 9 bases lining up with TRBD1. CDR1 is SGHKS and CDR2 is YYEKEE in the germline V gene (reference sequence). This CDR3 contains 13 residues. V was clipped by 4 bases and J by 6 bases; unmatched bases: 5. As DNA, the CDR3 is TGTGCCAGCAGCCTAACAGGGGGCGGCGAGCAGTACTTC. This gives the protein CASSLTGGGEQYF.

This chain's CDR3 is CASSSSTASDSYEQYV. In nucleotides, the CDR3 is TGTGCCAGCAGCTCCTCGACGGCTAGCGACTCCTACGAGCAGTACGTC. This chain uses TRBV11-2 with TRBJ2-7, with D perhaps TRBD2 (6 bases). There are 16 residues in the CDR3. Trimming removed 4 bases from V and 0 bases from J, with 16 bases in between. Germline CDR1 reads SGHAT; CDR2 reads FQNNGV.

V gene TRBV19 combines with J gene TRBJ1-5; TRBD1 agrees at 7 bases. CDR3 length: 13 residues. With 10 bases clipped from V and 2 bases from J, the junction kept 5 bases outside the gene matches. Germline V gene lookup returns CDR1 LNHDA and CDR2 SQIVND (reference sequence). The CDR3 DNA sequence: TGTGCCATCTCAGGACAGGGCAATCAGCCCCAGCATTTT. This translates into CAISGQGNQPQHF.

This chain uses TRBV19 with TRBJ1-6; D gene unclear. Trimming pared 5 bases from V and 5 bases from J, leaving 7 bases between. Per the germline V gene, CDR1 is LNHDA and CDR2 is SQIVND (reference sequence). The CDR3 loop spans 13 amino acids. The CDR3 nucleotides read TGTGCCAGTAGTGTGGGGAATAATTCACCCCTCCACTTT. Translation gives CASSVGNNSPLHF. The full variable domain, with the rest looked up from reference TRBV19 and TRBJ1-6, is DGGITQSPKYLFRKEGQNVTLSCEQNLNHDAMYWYRQDPGQGLRLIYYSQIVNDFQKGDIAEGYSVSREKKESFPLTVTSAQKNPTAFYLCASSVGNNSPLHFGNGTRLTVT.

This clone has more than one count but fewer than ten. Other nucleotide sequences from this sample produce the same CDR3. The chain combines TRBV19 with TRBJ1-5, with D tentatively TRBD1 (6 bases). V was pared by 5 bases and J by 0 bases, with 14 bases between. Germline CDR1 and CDR2: LNHDA and SQIVND (reference sequence). The CDR3 sequence is 16 residues long. The CDR3 DNA reads as TGTGCCAGTAGTCCTCGGACAGCTAATAGCAATCAGCCCCAGCATTTT. Its translation: CASSPRTANSNQPQHF.

The chain links TRBV5-1 to TRBJ2-1, with 9 bases aligning to TRBD2. The germline V gene has CDR1 SGHRS and CDR2 YFSETQ. The CDR3 is 15 amino acids. After removal of 0 bases from V and 5 bases from J, the junction contained 3 bases not matched to a gene. The CDR3 loop reads CASSLGGRGNNEQFF. In nucleotides, the CDR3 is TGCGCCAGCAGCTTGGGCGGGAGGGGGAACAATGAGCAGTTCTTC.

The CDR3 reads CASSSVGIDEQFF. CDR3 in DNA: TGTGCCAGCAGCTCCGTCGGAATAGATGAGCAGTTCTTC. V is TRBV7-3 and J is TRBJ2-1; D uncertain. V was trimmed by 4 bases and J by 8 bases, leaving 12 bases between them. The CDR3 has 13 residues. CDR1 SGHTA and CDR2 FQGTGA come from the germline V gene.

The chain has TRBV7-3 and TRBJ2-1; TRBD2 aligns across 8 bases. V lost 1 base, J lost 9 bases, and 5 bases stayed unmatched. The germline V gene has CDR1 SGHTA and CDR2 FQGTGA. CDR3 length equals 14 residues. CDR3 DNA sequence: TGTGCCAGCAGCTTAAAAGCGGGAGTGGGTGAGCAGTTCTTC. This sequence encodes CASSLKAGVGEQFF.

CDR3 nucleotides: TGTGCCAGCAGCTTCTCAGGGAGGGACGCTTTCTTT. It is translated as CASSFSGRDAFF. The chain links TRBV7-8 to TRBJ1-1; TRBD1 is a possible D gene (5 bases). The CDR3 sequence is 12 residues long. The V end was cut by 3 bases, the J end by 11 bases, with 13 bases between. CDR1 is SGHVS, CDR2 FQNEAQ, per germline.

The chain joins TRBV30 to TRBJ2-5, with D unresolved. Germline CDR1 and CDR2: GTSNPN and SVGIG (reference sequence). Trimming shortened V by 0 bases and J by 5 bases, and 10 bases separated the two germline ends. The CDR3 consists of 13 residues. The CDR3 DNA follows: TGTGCCTGGAGTGTAAACTCGCGGGAGACCCAGTACTTC. This translates into CAWSVNSRETQYF.